A single sample gave rise to the 18 T cell receptor beta chains below, sequenced in a study of T cell changes during pregnancy in multiple sclerosis. Some clones are missing from TCRdb's copy, which holds only in-frame ones; the method was immunoSEQ multiplex PCR. Among 25,000 to 30,000 clones listed, about 92% were seen once. Specimen: CD4+ T cells from peripheral blood mononuclear cells, collected after pregnancy. All receptors derive from a female donor with multiple sclerosis, enrolled in a pregnancy study.

The V and J genes are TRBV6-1 and TRBJ2-7, with 9 bases matching TRBD1. Germline V gene sequence: CDR1 MNHNS, CDR2 SASEGT. With V trimmed by 4 bases and J by 6 bases, 10 bases remained unmatched. The CDR3 is made up of 15 amino acids. The CDR3 DNA follows: TGTGCCAGCAGTGGACCCGGGACAGGGAGGCGCGAGCAGTACTTC. Its protein product is CASSGPGTGRREQYF.

J is TRBJ2-5 and V is TRBV10-1; maybe TRBD2 (6 bases). Germline assignment: CDR1 WNHNN and CDR2 SYGVQD (reference sequence). V lost 6 bases and J 2 bases, leaving 16 bases between the germline ends. This CDR3 spans 15 amino acids. CDR3: CASSGGPHIQETQYF. In DNA form, the CDR3 reads TGCGCCAGCAGCGGGGGACCACATATACAAGAGACCCAGTACTTC.

This chain joins TRBV5-1 and TRBJ1-2; 7 nucleotides line up with TRBD1. Germline V gives CDR1 SGHRS, CDR2 YFSETQ. V dropped 1 base and J dropped 0; count of bases not matched to a gene: 12. This CDR3 comprises 18 residues. CDR3 residues: CASSLRTGSPTANYGYTF. For the CDR3, the DNA is TGCGCCAGCAGCTTGAGGACAGGATCACCGACTGCTAACTATGGCTACACCTTC. The variable domain in full, completed from reference TRBV5-1 and TRBJ1-2, reads KAGVTQTPRYLIKTRGQQVTLSCSPISGHRSVSWYQQTPGQGLQFLFEYFSETQRNKGNFPGRFSGRQFSNSRSEMNVSTLELGDSALYLCASSLRTGSPTANYGYTFGSGTRLTVV.

The CDR3 spells CASSSTANPYEQYF. As DNA, the CDR3 is TGTGCCAGCAGTTCGACAGCCAATCCTTACGAGCAGTACTTC. V is TRBV27 and J is TRBJ2-7; possibly TRBD1 for D (5 bases). The CDR3 has 14 amino acids. Germline CDR1 and CDR2: MNHEY and SMNVEV (reference sequence). V was pared by 4 bases and J by 4 bases, with 14 bases between.

The V and J genes are TRBV7-6 and TRBJ2-3, with D possibly TRBD1 on 6 matching bases. The CDR3 runs 18 residues. CDR1 and CDR2 from the germline V gene are SGHVS and FNYEAQ. V was pared by 4 bases and J by 1 base, with 21 bases between. CDR3 sequence (DNA): TGTGCCAGCAGCTCAGGGGACCCCAAACCCTCGGGCACAGATACGCAGTATTTT. Protein: CASSSGDPKPSGTDTQYF.

The V gene is TRBV9, the J gene TRBJ2-5; TRBD1 matches at 9 bases. V gave up 4 bases and J gave up 4 bases; unmatched junction bases: 5. This CDR3 is 14 amino acids long. In germline, CDR1 is SGDLS, CDR2 YYNGEE. The CDR3 DNA follows: TGTGCCAGCAGCATCGACAGGGGGGGAGAGACCCAGTACTTC. It yields the protein CASSIDRGGETQYF. Full variable domain (rest looked up from reference TRBV9 and TRBJ2-5): DSGVTQTPKHLITATGQRVTLRCSPRSGDLSVYWYQQSLDQGLQFLIQYYNGEERAKGNILERFSAQQFPDLHSELNLSSLELGDSALYFCASSIDRGGETQYFGPGTRLLVL.

This clone turned up a few times. The chain has TRBV9 and TRBJ2-5, with TRBD2 matching over 11 bases. Germline trimming cut 0 bases from V and 1 base from J; bases unmatched to any gene: 5. This CDR3 contains 17 residues. Germline CDR1 reads SGDLS; CDR2 reads YYNGEE. The CDR3 reads CASSVGLAGPTQETQYF. The CDR3 DNA reads TGTGCCAGCAGCGTAGGACTAGCGGGGCCAACCCAAGAGACCCAGTACTTC.

A single count supports this clone. This rearrangement joins TRBV7-9 to TRBJ1-1; D remains ambiguous. V gave up 1 base and J gave up 5 bases, with 8 bases separating them. CDR3 length equals 13 residues. Germline V gives CDR1 SEHNR, CDR2 FQNEAQ (reference sequence). The CDR3 spells CASSLGQATEAFF. The DNA for the CDR3 is TGTGCCAGCAGCTTAGGGCAGGCAACTGAAGCTTTCTTT.

The chain links TRBV5-1 to TRBJ2-6; 7 bases line up with TRBD2. Germline CDR1 is SGHRS and CDR2 is YFSETQ. V was clipped by 4 bases and J by 0 bases; unmatched bases: 7. There are 17 residues in the CDR3. CDR3 protein: CASSRTGDYSGANVLTF. The CDR3 bases are TGCGCCAGCAGCCGCACCGGGGACTACTCTGGGGCCAACGTCCTGACTTTC.

V gene TRBV2 combines with J gene TRBJ2-4; D possibly corresponds to TRBD2 (6 bases). This CDR3 has 15 amino acids. CDR1 is SNHLY and CDR2 is FYNNEI in the germline V gene. The V and J ends lost 4 bases and 6 bases respectively, with 16 bases between them. The CDR3 loop reads CASSVITGAANIQYF. In DNA, the CDR3 is TGTGCCAGCAGTGTCATAACGGGAGCGGCAAACATTCAGTACTTC.

The genes are TRBV19 and TRBJ2-3; 11 bases fit TRBD2. CDR1 LNHDA and CDR2 SQIVND come from the germline V gene (reference sequence). V dropped 3 bases and J dropped 8; count of bases not matched to a gene: 7. This CDR3 has 15 amino acids. The CDR3 coding sequence is TGTGCCAGTAGTATTCGGGCTAGCGGGGGGCGTACGCAGTATTTT. This sequence encodes CASSIRASGGRTQYF. Complete variable domain (other parts from reference TRBV19 and TRBJ2-3): DGGITQSPKYLFRKEGQNVTLSCEQNLNHDAMYWYRQDPGQGLRLIYYSQIVNDFQKGDIAEGYSVSREKKESFPLTVTSAQKNPTAFYLCASSIRASGGRTQYFGPGTRLTVL.

V and J are TRBV29-1 and TRBJ1-2; TRBD1 might be the D (6 bases). The germline V gene has CDR1 SQVTM and CDR2 ANQGSEA. The CDR3 has 15 residues. V lost 3 bases and J lost 4, with 18 bases in between. CDR3 sequence (DNA): TGCAGCGTTGAGAATCCGACAGGCGGGAGCTATGGCTACACCTTC. Protein sequence: CSVENPTGGSYGYTF.

This clone was recorded once. The chain recombines TRBV4-2 with TRBJ1-3; the D gene is possibly TRBD1 (6 bases). CDR1 and CDR2 (germline): LGHNA, YNFKEQ. Trimming removed 6 bases from V and 0 bases from J, with 21 bases in between. The CDR3 consists of 18 residues. The CDR3 DNA reads TGTGCCAGCAGTATCGATATGGGGGCCTCCACCTCTGGAAACACCATATATTTT. Its protein is CASSIDMGASTSGNTIYF.

The chain has TRBV6-6 and TRBJ1-1; no firm D call. V dropped 2 bases and J dropped 7 bases, with 8 bases sitting between them. The CDR3 runs 12 residues. Germline CDR1 MNHNY, CDR2 SVGAGI (reference sequence). CDR3 sequence (DNA): TGTGCCAGCAGTTACGAGTTTCGTGAAGCTTTCTTT. Amino acid sequence: CASSYEFREAFF.

V gene TRBV30 combines with J gene TRBJ1-2; 11 positions agree with TRBD1. The CDR3 extends over 12 amino acids. V shed 5 bases, J shed 8 bases, and the junction held 4 bases outside the gene matches. Germline CDR1 and CDR2: GTSNPN and SVGIG (reference sequence). The CDR3 loop is CAWGRTGGGYTF. CDR3 sequence (DNA): TGTGCCTGGGGGAGGACAGGGGGCGGCTACACCTTC.

This clone was counted a few times. This chain joins TRBV9 and TRBJ1-1; no reliable D call. The CDR3 sequence is 15 residues long. V lost 0 bases, J lost 2 bases, and 11 bases lay in between. CDR1 and CDR2 from the germline V gene are SGDLS and YYNGEE. The CDR3 loop reads CASSVGGQLNTEAFF. CDR3 nucleotides: TGTGCCAGCAGCGTAGGAGGGCAGCTTAACACTGAAGCTTTCTTT.

The chain uses TRBV30 and TRBJ1-1, with D uncertain. V was trimmed by 5 bases and J by 1 base, leaving 8 bases between them. Germline V gene data show CDR1 as GTSNPN and CDR2 as SVGIG (reference sequence). The CDR3 length is 12 residues. The CDR3 DNA reads TGTGCCTGGCGGGTAGCGAACACTGAAGCTTTCTTT. Its translation: CAWRVANTEAFF.

The V and J genes are TRBV2 and TRBJ1-1, with D maybe TRBD1 (6 bases). Germline loops: CDR1 SNHLY, CDR2 FYNNEI. The CDR3 is made up of 14 amino acids. Trimming cost V 10 bases and J 4 bases, with 19 bases left between them. The DNA for the CDR3 is TGTGCCACACGGGACACTGCCCAATCCACTGAAGCTTTCTTT. This encodes CATRDTAQSTEAFF.